The TCR beta chain under discussion was sequenced for a study of T-cell memory formation after mild COVID-19. Study outcomes and limitations: Contracting CD4+ clones sat mainly in CM and EM; CD8+ in EMRA. The study found balanced CD4/CD8 in clones contracting day 15 to 85 and a CD4+ lean in later expanders.

TCRdb reprocessed the 5' RACE reads via MiXCR and lists one record per CDR3 protein. The sample has hundreds of thousands of distinct CDR3 sequences, more than 15% seen once; the top ten hold about a fifth. The CDR3 totals 18 residues. A word on this clonotype: Its antigen is not identified.

What was sequenced was PBMCs or a T cell subset sorted from them (not recorded which). The chain combines TRBV21-1 with TRBJ2-5; the table's TRBD2 call for D was not verified on the DNA. TRBV21-1 is marked as a pseudogene. This sequence originates from a man aged 18 to 29 who had mild COVID-19 (a few samples of this study predate the infection). Cell type and time point are not known. The CDR3 nucleotides are TGTGCCAGCAGCAAACCGGCGTCGAGCGGGGAATCGGGGGAGACCCAGTACTTC. Residues: CASSKPASSGESGETQYF.